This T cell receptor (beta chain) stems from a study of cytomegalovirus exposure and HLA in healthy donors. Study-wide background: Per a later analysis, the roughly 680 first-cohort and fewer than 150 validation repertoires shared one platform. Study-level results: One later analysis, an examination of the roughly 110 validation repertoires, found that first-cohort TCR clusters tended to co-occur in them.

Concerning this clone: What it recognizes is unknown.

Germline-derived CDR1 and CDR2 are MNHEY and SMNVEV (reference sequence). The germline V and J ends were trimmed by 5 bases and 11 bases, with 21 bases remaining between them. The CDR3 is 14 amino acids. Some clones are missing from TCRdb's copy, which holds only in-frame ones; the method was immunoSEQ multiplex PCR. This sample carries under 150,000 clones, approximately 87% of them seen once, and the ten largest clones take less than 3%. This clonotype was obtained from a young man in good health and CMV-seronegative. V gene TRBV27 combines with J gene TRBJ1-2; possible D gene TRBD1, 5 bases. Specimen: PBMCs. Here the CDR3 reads CASSMALGVRGYTF. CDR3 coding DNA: TGTGCCAGCAGTATGGCCCTGGGGGTGCGGGGTTACACCTTC.